These T cell receptor beta chains were read from a single sample in a study of blood T cell repertoires in COVID-19. Clones were sequenced by immunoSEQ multiplex PCR, and TCRdb holds only the in-frame ones, with some missing. This sample carries roughly 110,000 clones, more than 80% of them seen once, and the ten largest clones take over 7.5%. Sequencing was done on a sample of peripheral blood. The receptors shown here come from a woman aged 40 to 49 with acute or convalescent COVID-19. Each CDR3 is given with its conserved first and last residue. D genes are given only for firm matches. Some rows have no size entry. The others give once, few or many, or a class for an expanded clone.

>TRBD2|TRBJ2-4|16|.|TRBV5-4
CASSPTSGGAKNIQYF
TGTGCCAGCAGCCCGACTAGCGGGGGGGCCAAAAACATTCAGTACTTC
>TRBD2|TRBJ2-7|15|.|TRBV12-5
CASGSGLAGTYEQYF
TGTGCTAGTGGTTCGGGACTAGCGGGGACCTACGAGCAGTACTTC
>TRBD1|TRBJ1-2|13|.|TRBV5-4
CASSSGQGYGYTF
TGTGCCAGCAGCTCCGGACAGGGTTATGGCTACACCTTC
>TRBD1|TRBJ1-1|13|.|TRBV30
CAWSGTGTRKAFF
TGTGCCTGGTCCGGGACAGGGACTCGAAAAGCTTTCTTT
>TRBD1|TRBJ2-5|14|.|TRBV5-1
CASRDRGAQETQYF
TGCGCCAGCAGAGACAGGGGGGCTCAAGAGACCCAGTACTTC
>TRBD1|TRBJ2-1|16|once|TRBV2
CASRVPGTGSDNEQFF
TGTGCCAGCAGGGTCCCGGGGACAGGGTCGGACAATGAGCAGTTCTTC
>.|TRBJ1-1|12|once|TRBV7-9
CASSELNTEAFF
TGTGCCAGCAGCGAACTTAACACTGAAGCTTTCTTT
>.|TRBJ2-3|12|.|TRBV2
CASRRSTDTQYF
TGTGCCAGCAGGAGGAGCACAGATACGCAGTATTTT
>.|TRBJ2-3|15|.|TRBV5-1
CASSLAGQRTDTQYF
TGCGCCAGCAGCTTGGCCGGACAGCGCACAGATACGCAGTATTTT
>TRBD1|TRBJ1-5|16|.|TRBV5-4
CASSFTGGAGNQPQHF
TGTGCCAGCAGCTTTACAGGGGGCGCGGGGAATCAGCCCCAGCATTTT
>.|TRBJ2-7|13|.|TRBV6-1
CASSEGGINEQYF
TGTGCCAGCAGTGAAGGAGGCATAAACGAGCAGTACTTC
>.|TRBJ2-1|17|.|TRBV7-9
CASSSQVGSGEINEQFF
TGTGCCAGCAGCTCCCAGGTAGGCTCGGGGGAGATCAATGAGCAGTTCTTC
>TRBD1|TRBJ1-1|13|.|TRBV6-5
CASRGTANTEAFF
TGTGCCAGCAGGGGGACAGCTAACACTGAAGCTTTCTTT
>.|TRBJ1-1|13|.|TRBV10-3
CAISEQVNTEAFF
TGTGCCATCAGCGAACAGGTGAACACTGAAGCTTTCTTT
>.|TRBJ2-3|15|.|TRBV5-5
CASSLDGGGTDTQYF
TGTGCCAGCAGCTTGGATGGCGGGGGCACAGATACGCAGTATTTT
>TRBD1|TRBJ1-1|15|.|TRBV2
CASSRQGQGGTEAFF
TGTGCCAGCAGTCGTCAGGGACAGGGGGGCACTGAAGCTTTCTTT
>TRBD1|TRBJ2-6|14|.|TRBV19
CATAQGSGANVLTF
TGTGCCACCGCACAGGGGTCTGGGGCCAACGTCCTGACTTTC
>.|TRBJ1-2|13|.|TRBV5-1
CASSLMEDYGYTF
TGCGCCAGCAGCTTGATGGAGGACTATGGCTACACCTTC
>.|TRBJ2-2|14|.|TRBV9
CASNPGANTGELFF
TGTGCCAGCAACCCAGGGGCGAACACCGGGGAGCTGTTTTTT
>TRBD1|TRBJ1-1|13|.|TRBV2
CASSGDRGPEAFF
TGTGCCAGCAGTGGGGACAGGGGGCCTGAAGCTTTCTTT
>.|TRBJ1-5|14|once|TRBV10-3
CATTGGARNQPQHF
TGTGCCACGACCGGCGGGGCGCGCAATCAGCCCCAGCATTTT
>.|TRBJ2-2|16|.|TRBV7-6
CASSSTGTVNTGELFF
TGTGCCAGCAGCTCAACCGGGACTGTGAACACCGGGGAGCTGTTTTTT
>.|TRBJ1-5|13|once|TRBV30
CAWSSRGDQPQHF
TGTGCCTGGAGTTCCCGCGGGGATCAGCCCCAGCATTTT
>.|TRBJ2-7|12|.|TRBV7-6
CASSSTTGEQYF
TGTGCCAGCAGCTCCACCACGGGGGAGCAGTACTTC
>.|TRBJ2-2|13|.|TRBV5-1
CASSIGTTGELFF
TGCGCCAGCAGCATAGGGACTACCGGGGAGCTGTTTTTT
>.|TRBJ2-7|15|few|TRBV19
CASSMAYLEGYEQYF
TGTGCCAGTAGTATGGCCTACTTGGAGGGCTACGAGCAGTACTTC
>.|TRBJ2-5|15|.|TRBV15
CATSRDRGRRKTQYF
TGTGCCACCAGCAGAGATCGAGGGCGGCGGAAGACCCAGTACTTC
>.|TRBJ1-6|13|.|TRBV20-1
CSASRGMHSPLHF
TGCAGTGCTAGTCGGGGTATGCATTCACCCCTCCACTTT
>TRBD1|TRBJ1-4|16|few|TRBV15
CATSRRAGQPNEKLFF
TGTGCCACCAGCAGAAGGGCGGGACAGCCCAATGAAAAACTGTTTTTT
>.|TRBJ1-1|15|.|TRBV5-1
CASSSSTGSNTEAFF
TGCGCCAGCAGCTCTAGCACAGGGTCGAACACTGAAGCTTTCTTT
>.|TRBJ2-7|14|.|TRBV6-6
CASSYRQAPYEQYF
TGTGCCAGCAGTTACCGTCAGGCCCCCTACGAGCAGTACTTC
>TRBD1|TRBJ1-5|15|.|TRBV18
CASSQGQGRIKPQHF
TGTGCCAGCTCACAAGGACAGGGGAGAATCAAGCCCCAGCATTTT
>.|TRBJ1-3|12|.|TRBV30
CAWKSSGNTIYF
TGTGCCTGGAAGAGCTCTGGAAACACCATATATTTT
>TRBD2|TRBJ2-7|13|once|TRBV15
CATSSSGGYEQYF
TGTGCCACCAGTAGCAGCGGGGGATACGAGCAGTACTTC
>.|TRBJ1-2|14|.|TRBV6-5
CASRKPQENYGYTF
TGTGCCAGCAGAAAACCACAGGAGAACTATGGCTACACCTTC
>.|TRBJ2-2|13|.|TRBV11-3
CASSGGLTGELFF
TGTGCCAGCAGCGGAGGCCTCACCGGGGAGCTGTTTTTT
>.|TRBJ2-7|12|.|TRBV9
CANREFSYEQYF
TGTGCCAACAGGGAGTTCTCCTACGAGCAGTACTTC
>.|TRBJ1-2|15|.|TRBV6-1
CASSERGGANYGYTF
TGTGCCAGCAGTGAAAGGGGAGGGGCTAACTATGGCTACACCTTC
>TRBD2|TRBJ2-1|16|.|TRBV5-8
CASSLGTLAVANEQFF
TGTGCCAGCAGCTTGGGTACACTAGCGGTAGCCAATGAGCAGTTCTTC
>.|TRBJ2-7|15|.|TRBV15
CATSRERGTLYEQYF
TGTGCCACCAGCAGAGAACGGGGGACGCTCTACGAGCAGTACTTC
>.|TRBJ2-2|14|.|TRBV19
CASSYSTNTGELFF
TGTGCCAGTAGTTACTCGACAAACACCGGGGAGCTGTTTTTT
>.|TRBJ1-6|16|.|TRBV3-1/TRBV3-2
CASSQEAPGLNSPLHF
TGTGCCAGCAGCCAAGAGGCTCCAGGGCTGAATTCACCCCTCCACTTT
>TRBD2|TRBJ2-3|18|once|TRBV5-1
CASSLARTSGEVADTQYF
TGCGCCAGCAGCTTGGCCCGGACTAGCGGGGAGGTCGCAGATACGCAGTATTTT
>TRBD2|TRBJ2-7|16|.|TRBV7-9
CASSQIATLGGNEQYF
TGTGCCAGCAGCCAAATCGCCACCCTCGGGGGGAACGAGCAGTACTTC
>TRBD2|TRBJ2-1|13|.|TRBV30
CAWSGGGYNEQFF
TGTGCCTGGAGTGGCGGGGGGTACAATGAGCAGTTCTTC